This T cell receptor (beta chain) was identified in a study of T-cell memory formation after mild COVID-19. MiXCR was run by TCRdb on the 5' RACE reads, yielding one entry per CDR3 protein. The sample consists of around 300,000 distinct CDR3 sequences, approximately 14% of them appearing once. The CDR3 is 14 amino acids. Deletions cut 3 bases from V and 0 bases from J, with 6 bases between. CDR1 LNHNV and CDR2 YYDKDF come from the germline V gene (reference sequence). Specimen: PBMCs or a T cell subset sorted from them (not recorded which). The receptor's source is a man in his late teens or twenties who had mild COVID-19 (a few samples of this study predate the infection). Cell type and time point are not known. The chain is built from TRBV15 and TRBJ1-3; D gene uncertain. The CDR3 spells CATSSAASGNTIYF. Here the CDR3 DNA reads TGTGCCACCAGCAGTGCAGCCTCTGGAAACACCATATATTTT.